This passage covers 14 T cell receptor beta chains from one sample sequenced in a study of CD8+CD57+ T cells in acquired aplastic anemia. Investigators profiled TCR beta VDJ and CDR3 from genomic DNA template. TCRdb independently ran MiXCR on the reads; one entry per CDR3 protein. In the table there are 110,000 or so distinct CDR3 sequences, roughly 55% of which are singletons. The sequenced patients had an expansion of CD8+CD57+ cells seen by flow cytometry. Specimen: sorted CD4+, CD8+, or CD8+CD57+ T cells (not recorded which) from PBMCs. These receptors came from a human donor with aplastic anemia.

In nucleotides, the CDR3 is TGCAGTGCTCACAGGGAAGGGAAGGGCAATCAGCCCCAGCATTTT. It translates to CSAHREGKGNQPQHF. This chain connects TRBV20-1 to TRBJ1-5; the D gene is possibly TRBD1 (6 bases). Trimming left V 5 bases short and J 2 bases short, with 16 bases between. CDR1 and CDR2 from the germline V gene are DFQATT and SNEGSKA (reference sequence). The CDR3 is made up of 15 amino acids.

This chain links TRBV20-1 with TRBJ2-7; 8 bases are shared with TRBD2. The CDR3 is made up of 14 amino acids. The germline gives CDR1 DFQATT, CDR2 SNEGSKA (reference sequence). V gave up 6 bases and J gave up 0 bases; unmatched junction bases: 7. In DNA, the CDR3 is TGCAGTGCCAGTCAGCGGGGGACCTCCTACGAGCAGTACTTC. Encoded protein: CSASQRGTSYEQYF.

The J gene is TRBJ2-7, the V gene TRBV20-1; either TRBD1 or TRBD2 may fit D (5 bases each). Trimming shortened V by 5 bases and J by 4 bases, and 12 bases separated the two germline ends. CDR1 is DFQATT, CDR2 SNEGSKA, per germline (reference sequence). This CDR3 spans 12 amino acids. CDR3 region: CSAHRGGYEQYF. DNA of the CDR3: TGCAGTGCTCATAGGGGCGGGTACGAGCAGTACTTC.

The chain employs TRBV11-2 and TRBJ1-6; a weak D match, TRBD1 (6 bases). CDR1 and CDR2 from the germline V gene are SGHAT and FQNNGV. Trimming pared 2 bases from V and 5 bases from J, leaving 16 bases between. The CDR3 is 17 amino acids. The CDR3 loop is CASSLYSPDSHNSPLHF. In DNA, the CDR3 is TGTGCCAGCAGCTTATATTCCCCGGACAGTCATAATTCACCCCTCCACTTT.

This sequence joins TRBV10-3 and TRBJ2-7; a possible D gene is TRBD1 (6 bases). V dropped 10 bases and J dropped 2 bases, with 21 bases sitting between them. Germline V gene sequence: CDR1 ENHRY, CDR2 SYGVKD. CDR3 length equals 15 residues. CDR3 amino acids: CATSQGPLFTYEQYF. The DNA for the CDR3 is TGTGCCACGTCACAGGGTCCCTTATTTACCTACGAGCAGTACTTC.

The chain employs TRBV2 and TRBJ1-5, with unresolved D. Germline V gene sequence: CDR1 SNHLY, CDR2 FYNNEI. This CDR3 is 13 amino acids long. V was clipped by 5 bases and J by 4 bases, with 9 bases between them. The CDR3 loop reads CASSPSTNQPQHF. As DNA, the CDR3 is TGTGCCAGCAGTCCATCCACTAATCAGCCCCAGCATTTT.

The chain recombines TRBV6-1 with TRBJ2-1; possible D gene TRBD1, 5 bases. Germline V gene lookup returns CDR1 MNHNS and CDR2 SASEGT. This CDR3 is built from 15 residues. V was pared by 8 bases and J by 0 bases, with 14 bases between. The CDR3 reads CASFPGWGSYNEQFF. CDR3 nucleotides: TGTGCCAGCTTCCCAGGGTGGGGCTCCTACAATGAGCAGTTCTTC.

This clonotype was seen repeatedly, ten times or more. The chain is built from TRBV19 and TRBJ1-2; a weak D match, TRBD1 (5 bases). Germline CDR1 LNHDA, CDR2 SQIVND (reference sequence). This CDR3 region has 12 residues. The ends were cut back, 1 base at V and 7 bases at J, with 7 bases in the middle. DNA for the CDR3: TGTGCCAGTAGTATAGGGGGCAGTGGCTACACCTTC. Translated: CASSIGGSGYTF.

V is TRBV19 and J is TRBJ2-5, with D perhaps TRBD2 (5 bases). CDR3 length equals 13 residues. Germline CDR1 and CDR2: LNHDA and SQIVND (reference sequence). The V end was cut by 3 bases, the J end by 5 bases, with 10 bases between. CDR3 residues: CASSISGKETQYF. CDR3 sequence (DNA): TGTGCCAGTAGTATTTCGGGGAAGGAGACCCAGTACTTC. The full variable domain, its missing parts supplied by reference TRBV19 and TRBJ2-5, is DGGITQSPKYLFRKEGQNVTLSCEQNLNHDAMYWYRQDPGQGLRLIYYSQIVNDFQKGDIAEGYSVSREKKESFPLTVTSAQKNPTAFYLCASSISGKETQYFGPGTRLLVL.

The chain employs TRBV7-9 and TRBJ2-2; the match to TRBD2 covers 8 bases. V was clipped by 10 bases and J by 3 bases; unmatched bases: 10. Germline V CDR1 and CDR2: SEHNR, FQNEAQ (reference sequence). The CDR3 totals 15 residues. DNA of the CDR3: TGTGCCATCAAACCACTAGCGGATTACACCGGGGAGCTGTTTTTT. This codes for CAIKPLADYTGELFF.

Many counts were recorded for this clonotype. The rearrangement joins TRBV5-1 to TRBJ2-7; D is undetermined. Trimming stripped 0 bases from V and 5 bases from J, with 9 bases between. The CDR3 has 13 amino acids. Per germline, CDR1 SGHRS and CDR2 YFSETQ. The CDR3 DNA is TGCGCCAGCAGCTTGGCTAGGTTTCACGAGCAGTACTTC. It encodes CASSLARFHEQYF.

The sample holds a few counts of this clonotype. The CDR3 nucleotides are TGCAGTGCTAGAGCCGGAGAGGGGACAGGTAGGTCACCCCTCCACTTT. It encodes CSARAGEGTGRSPLHF. The chain links TRBV20-1 to TRBJ1-6; the match to TRBD1 covers 8 bases. This CDR3 is built from 16 residues. Germline V CDR1 and CDR2: DFQATT, SNEGSKA (reference sequence). V shed 1 base and J 10 bases; nucleotides not matched to a gene: 12.

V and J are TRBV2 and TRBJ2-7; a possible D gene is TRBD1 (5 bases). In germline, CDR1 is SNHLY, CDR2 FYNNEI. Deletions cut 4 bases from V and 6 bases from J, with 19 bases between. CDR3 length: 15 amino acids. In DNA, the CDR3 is TGTGCCAGCAGTGTGGAAGCAGGGTACCCAGGCGAGCAGTACTTC. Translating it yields CASSVEAGYPGEQYF.

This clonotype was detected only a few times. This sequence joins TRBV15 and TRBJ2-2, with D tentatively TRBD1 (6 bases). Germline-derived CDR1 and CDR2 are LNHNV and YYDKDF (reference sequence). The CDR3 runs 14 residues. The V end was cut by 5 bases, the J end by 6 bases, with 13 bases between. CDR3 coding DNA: TGTGCCACCAGCGTCCAAAGGGGGTCCGGGGAGCTGTTTTTT. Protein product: CATSVQRGSGELFF.